A single sample gave rise to the 32 T cell receptor beta chains below, sequenced in a study of identical twins. TCRdb re-called the 5' RACE reads with MiXCR, one entry per CDR3 protein. The data hold approximately 260,000 distinct CDR3 sequences, with 11% to 15% observed a single time. The material sequenced was memory (CD45RO+) T cells sorted from blood. The receptor source for this set is a woman aged 18 to 35 in good health.

This clonotype was counted between two and nine times. The chain has TRBV20-1 and TRBJ2-1; D gene uncertain. Germline V lookup: CDR1 DFQATT, CDR2 SNEGSKA (reference sequence). The CDR3 is 13 amino acids. V lost 4 bases and J lost 3, with 10 bases in between. CDR3 loop: CSATQPFYNEQFF. DNA for the CDR3: TGCAGTGCTACTCAACCCTTCTACAATGAGCAGTTCTTC.

This clonotype was counted a few times. The J gene is TRBJ2-1, the V gene TRBV9; no definite D call. Trimming pared 3 bases from V and 4 bases from J, leaving 8 bases between. This CDR3 comprises 13 residues. Germline assignment: CDR1 SGDLS and CDR2 YYNGEE. CDR3 coding DNA: TGTGCCAGCAGCGCCCTATTTTACAATGAGCAGTTCTTC. As protein: CASSALFYNEQFF.

V gene TRBV18 combines with J gene TRBJ1-3; D remains unclear. Germline values: CDR1 KGHSH, CDR2 LQKENI. The CDR3 extends over 14 amino acids. V lost 2 bases and J lost 1, with 6 bases in between. CDR3 loop: CASSPVRSGNTIYF. The CDR3 DNA is TGTGCCAGCTCACCAGTGAGGTCTGGAAACACCATATATTTT. The full variable domain, completed using reference TRBV18 and TRBJ1-3, is NAGVMQNPRHLVRRRGQEARLRCSPMKGHSHVYWYRQLPEEGLKFMVYLQKENIIDESGMPKERFSAEFPKEGPSILRIQQVVRGDSAAYFCASSPVRSGNTIYFGEGSWLTVV.

This clonotype has a handful of counts. The chain recombines TRBV20-1 with TRBJ2-1; D unresolved. V lost 7 bases and J 7 bases, leaving 17 bases between the germline ends. CDR1 and CDR2 (germline): DFQATT, SNEGSKA (reference sequence). This CDR3 comprises 13 residues. CDR3 DNA sequence: TGCAGTGTTAGCCCCGCCCTTGGGAATGAGCAGTTCTTC. Amino acid sequence: CSVSPALGNEQFF.

A few counts support this clonotype. The chain uses TRBV7-9 and TRBJ1-4; tentatively, D is TRBD1 (6 bases). This CDR3 has 17 amino acids. Germline assignment: CDR1 SEHNR and CDR2 FQNEAQ (reference sequence). V was trimmed by 5 bases and J by 7 bases, leaving 23 bases between them. CDR3 amino acids: CASSPTWTVRLGEKLFF. As DNA, the CDR3 is TGTGCCAGCAGCCCCACATGGACAGTCCGACTCGGTGAAAAACTGTTTTTT.

This clonotype was detected only a few times. The gene calls are TRBV15 and TRBJ2-7; D not certain. The V and J ends lost 0 bases and 3 bases respectively, with 9 bases between them. This CDR3 is built from 14 residues. Germline V lookup: CDR1 LNHNV, CDR2 YYDKDF (reference sequence). CDR3 protein: CATSREGLGYEQYF. CDR3 nucleotide sequence: TGTGCCACCAGCAGAGAGGGATTGGGCTACGAGCAGTACTTC. The full variable domain, rest sourced from reference TRBV15 and TRBJ2-7, is DAMVIQNPRYQVTQFGKPVTLSCSQTLNHNVMYWYQQKSSQAPKLLFHYYDKDFNNEADTPDNFQSRRPNTSFCFLDIRSPGLGDTAMYLCATSREGLGYEQYFGPGTRLTVT.

The chain combines TRBV27 with TRBJ1-5, with D maybe TRBD1 (5 bases). Germline V gene data show CDR1 as MNHEY and CDR2 as SMNVEV (reference sequence). V was cut by 0 bases and J by 5 bases, with 11 bases left in between. CDR3 length equals 15 residues. The CDR3 reads CASSLSRVSDQPQHF. CDR3 bases: TGTGCCAGCAGTTTATCCAGGGTATCTGATCAGCCCCAGCATTTT.

The genes are TRBV4-3 and TRBJ2-1, with 12 bases aligning to TRBD2. The CDR3 contains 15 residues. The ends lost 5 bases at V and 4 bases at J; junction bases unmatched: 3. The germline CDR1 and CDR2 sequences are LGHNA and YSLEER. The CDR3 reads CASSWGLAGYNEQFF. The CDR3 DNA follows: TGCGCCAGCAGCTGGGGACTAGCGGGTTACAATGAGCAGTTCTTC.

The V call is TRBV10-3, the J call TRBJ2-7; no definite D call. Germline loops: CDR1 ENHRY, CDR2 SYGVKD. Trimming took off 2 bases at V and 3 bases at J, with 5 bases between the two ends. This CDR3 region has 12 residues. CDR3 nucleotide sequence: TGTGCCATCAGTGAGACGGTCTACGAGCAGTACTTC. It yields the protein CAISETVYEQYF.

The chain is built from TRBV29-1 and TRBJ2-1; D is ambiguous. The CDR3 loop spans 15 amino acids. V lost 3 bases to trimming and J lost 3 bases, with 15 bases between them. Per the germline V gene, CDR1 is SQVTM and CDR2 is ANQGSEA. CDR3 sequence: CSVDVGVSIYNEQFF. In DNA, the CDR3 is TGCAGCGTTGATGTTGGGGTGTCAATCTACAATGAGCAGTTCTTC.

This clonotype has at least ten counts. The rearrangement uses TRBV7-9 and TRBJ1-4; weak D call: TRBD1 (6 bases). This CDR3 is 15 amino acids long. The V end was cut by 10 bases, the J end by 3 bases, with 18 bases between. CDR1 SEHNR and CDR2 FQNEAQ come from the germline V gene (reference sequence). The CDR3 DNA is TGTGCCACTGAGGCGGACCAGGGGTCTAATGAAAAACTGTTTTTT. It yields the protein CATEADQGSNEKLFF. Complete variable domain (other parts from reference TRBV7-9 and TRBJ1-4): DTGVSQNPRHKITKRGQNVTFRCDPISEHNRLYWYRQTLGQGPEFLTYFQNEAQLEKSRLLSDRFSAERPKGSFSTLEIQRTEQGDSAMYLCATEADQGSNEKLFFGSGTQLSVL.

The J gene is TRBJ2-7, the V gene TRBV20-1; 7 bases align to TRBD1. In germline, CDR1 is DFQATT, CDR2 SNEGSKA (reference sequence). V trimming: 5 bases; J trimming: 0 bases; junction bases outside the gene matches: 4. CDR3 length equals 13 residues. For the CDR3, the DNA is TGCAGTGCTCACAGACAGGGCTCCTACGAGCAGTACTTC. Translation gives CSAHRQGSYEQYF.

The table lists this clonotype with a few counts. The chain couples TRBV5-1 to TRBJ2-5; the D is unclear. Looked up from germline, CDR1 is SGHRS and CDR2 is YFSETQ. The CDR3 runs to 14 residues. Trimming took 0 bases from V and 2 from J, leaving 8 bases between them. The CDR3 sequence is CASSLGSTQETQYF. Here the CDR3 DNA reads TGCGCCAGCAGCTTGGGGTCCACTCAAGAGACCCAGTACTTC.

The rearrangement joins TRBV27 to TRBJ1-4; D gene unclear. The V end was cut by 4 bases, the J end by 2 bases, with 14 bases between. Germline V lookup: CDR1 MNHEY, CDR2 SMNVEV (reference sequence). The CDR3 sequence is 16 residues long. The CDR3 reads CASSSRATGTNEKLFF. The DNA for the CDR3 is TGTGCCAGCAGTTCGAGAGCCACCGGGACTAATGAAAAACTGTTTTTT.

This sequence joins TRBV20-1 and TRBJ2-3, with 11 bases matching TRBD2. Trimming removed 6 bases from V and 4 bases from J; junction bases left unmatched: 3. The CDR3 spans 13 residues. The germline gives CDR1 DFQATT, CDR2 SNEGSKA (reference sequence). CDR3 residues: CSATGLAADTQYF. For the CDR3, the DNA is TGCAGTGCGACGGGACTAGCGGCAGATACGCAGTATTTT.

This clonotype occurred many times. This rearrangement joins TRBV12-3 or TRBV12-4 to TRBJ1-1; TRBD1 is a possible D gene (5 bases). V lost 5 bases and J 3 bases, leaving 10 bases between the germline ends. CDR3 length: 13 amino acids. The DNA of the CDR3 is TGTGCCAGCAGTGGGGACGGCTACACTGAAGCTTTCTTT. As protein: CASSGDGYTEAFF.

The chain carries TRBV7-2 and TRBJ2-5, with a tentative D call TRBD2 (5 bases). CDR1 SGHTA and CDR2 FQGNSA come from the germline V gene. The CDR3 is 15 amino acids. Deletions cut 5 bases from V and 5 bases from J, with 18 bases between. The CDR3 coding sequence is TGTGCCAGCAGCCTACAAACGGGGAACCGGGAGACCCAGTACTTC. Protein product: CASSLQTGNRETQYF. The entire variable domain, with the rest obtained from reference TRBV7-2 and TRBJ2-5, is as follows: GAGVSQSPSNKVTEKGKDVELRCDPISGHTALYWYRQSLGQGLEFLIYFQGNSAPDKSGLPSDRFSAERTGGSVSTLTIQRTQQEDSAVYLCASSLQTGNRETQYFGPGTRLLVL.

This chain links TRBV5-1 with TRBJ2-3; 8 bases match TRBD1. After removal of 5 bases from V and 5 bases from J, the junction contained 7 bases not matched to a gene. The CDR3 contains 14 residues. CDR1 is SGHRS and CDR2 is YFSETQ in the germline V gene. The CDR3, as DNA: TGCGCCAGCAGGGCCCAGGGGGCGGGAGATACGCAGTATTTT. Protein sequence: CASRAQGAGDTQYF.

V and J are TRBV29-1 and TRBJ2-1, with 8 bases aligning to TRBD2. The CDR3 consists of 15 residues. Germline assignment: CDR1 SQVTM and CDR2 ANQGSEA. V dropped 4 bases and J dropped 9; count of bases not matched to a gene: 14. This CDR3 reads CSVVRAGAYVGEQFF. As DNA, the CDR3 is TGCAGCGTTGTCCGAGCGGGAGCCTACGTGGGTGAGCAGTTCTTC.

This clonotype was seen more than once but under ten times. The rearrangement links TRBV7-2 to TRBJ2-1; D is ambiguous. V was clipped by 1 base and J by 6 bases, with 7 bases between them. The CDR3 runs 13 residues. The V gene's germline CDR1 is SGHTA and CDR2 FQGNSA. The CDR3 reads CASSLVRFNEQFF. In nucleotides, the CDR3 is TGTGCCAGCAGCTTAGTTCGCTTCAATGAGCAGTTCTTC. The full variable domain, its missing parts supplied by reference TRBV7-2 and TRBJ2-1, is GAGVSQSPSNKVTEKGKDVELRCDPISGHTALYWYRQSLGQGLEFLIYFQGNSAPDKSGLPSDRFSAERTGGSVSTLTIQRTQQEDSAVYLCASSLVRFNEQFFGPGTRLTVL.

This clonotype turned up a few times. The rearrangement uses TRBV7-2 and TRBJ1-1, with D possibly TRBD1 on 6 matching bases. This CDR3 contains 14 residues. V lost 3 bases and J 3 bases, leaving 11 bases between the germline ends. Germline CDR1 is SGHTA and CDR2 is FQGNSA. The CDR3 DNA reads TGTGCCAGCAGCTTGAGGGGGGGGGACACTGAAGCTTTCTTT. It encodes CASSLRGGDTEAFF.

V and J are TRBV7-2 and TRBJ2-1; no definite D call. The CDR3 length is 15 residues. CDR1 and CDR2 from the germline V gene are SGHTA and FQGNSA. The ends were cut back, 3 bases at V and 6 bases at J, with 15 bases in the middle. This CDR3 is CASSFRVSPTNEQFF. In nucleotides, the CDR3 is TGTGCCAGCAGCTTTCGGGTGAGTCCCACCAATGAGCAGTTCTTC.

This clonotype has at least ten counts. J is TRBJ2-5 and V is TRBV20-1; 8 bases line up with TRBD2. CDR3 length equals 15 residues. The ends lost 5 bases at V and 7 bases at J; junction bases unmatched: 15. The germline CDR1 and CDR2 sequences are DFQATT and SNEGSKA (reference sequence). The CDR3 DNA sequence: TGCAGTGCTCCAACTACGGGAGGGGATTGGGGGACCCAGTACTTC. Its translation is CSAPTTGGDWGTQYF.

In DNA, the CDR3 is TGTGCCAGCAGCGAAGCCCCCGGGCAGGAGACCCAGTACTTC. Its translation: CASSEAPGQETQYF. The V call is TRBV9, the J call TRBJ2-5; D gene unclear. The CDR3 is made up of 14 amino acids. CDR1 and CDR2 from the germline V gene are SGDLS and YYNGEE. V was pared by 3 bases and J by 5 bases, with 14 bases between.

There are many counts of this clonotype. V and J are TRBV4-1 and TRBJ2-2; D perhaps matches TRBD2 (6 bases). CDR1 and CDR2 (germline): MGHRA, YSYEKL. CDR3 size: 18 residues. V was shortened by 1 base and J by 6 bases, with 21 bases between the two germline ends. CDR3 sequence: CASSQVGSPKPGAGELFF. CDR3 nucleotides: TGCGCCAGCAGCCAAGTAGGTTCGCCGAAGCCGGGGGCCGGGGAGCTGTTTTTT.

The chain carries TRBV27 and TRBJ2-5, with D perhaps matching TRBD1 (6 bases). V dropped 3 bases and J dropped 5 bases, with 16 bases sitting between them. Germline assignment: CDR1 MNHEY and CDR2 SMNVEV (reference sequence). The CDR3 consists of 15 residues. This chain's CDR3 is CASSLVPQGYETQYF. As DNA, the CDR3 is TGTGCCAGCAGTTTGGTACCACAGGGATACGAGACCCAGTACTTC.

This clonotype was seen more than once but under ten times. V is TRBV6-5 and J is TRBJ2-3; maybe TRBD1 (6 bases). The V gene lost 2 bases and the J gene lost 2 bases, with 8 bases spanning the gap. The germline gives CDR1 MNHEY, CDR2 SVGAGI. The CDR3 consists of 14 residues. CDR3 protein: CASSYRTVTDTQYF. The CDR3 DNA follows: TGTGCCAGCAGTTACCGGACAGTCACAGATACGCAGTATTTT.

The chain uses TRBV6-5 and TRBJ2-7; 9 positions match TRBD1. J was trimmed by 4 bases and V by 4 bases; bases with no gene match: 5. CDR3 length: 14 residues. The V gene's germline CDR1 is MNHEY and CDR2 SVGAGI. This chain's CDR3 is CASSSGTGWYEQYF. CDR3 coding DNA: TGTGCCAGCAGTTCCGGGACAGGGTGGTACGAGCAGTACTTC.

The table lists this clonotype with many counts. The rearrangement uses TRBV5-1 and TRBJ1-2, with 8 bases aligning to TRBD1. Germline assignment: CDR1 SGHRS and CDR2 YFSETQ. The CDR3 has 12 residues. Unmatched junction bases numbered 4, after V lost 4 bases and J lost 8 bases. CDR3 protein: CASSPTGDGYTF. The CDR3 nucleotides are TGCGCCAGCAGCCCGACAGGGGACGGCTACACCTTC. Variable domain in full (rest from reference TRBV5-1 and TRBJ1-2): KAGVTQTPRYLIKTRGQQVTLSCSPISGHRSVSWYQQTPGQGLQFLFEYFSETQRNKGNFPGRFSGRQFSNSRSEMNVSTLELGDSALYLCASSPTGDGYTFGSGTRLTVV.

CDR3 residues: CASSGSWGNTQYF. Here the CDR3 DNA reads TGTGCCAGCAGCGGGTCATGGGGGAATACGCAGTATTTT. The chain carries TRBV27 and TRBJ2-3, with D possibly being TRBD1 or TRBD2 (5 bases each). Germline V lookup: CDR1 MNHEY, CDR2 SMNVEV (reference sequence). Trimming took 6 bases from V and 7 from J, leaving 14 bases between them. The length of the CDR3 is 13 residues.

Note on this clonotype: Compared with germline, one end of the junction differs, possibly owing to a read error. The CDR3 nucleotides read TGTGCCAGCAGTCTAGCGGGGCAAAAAGAGACCCAGTACTTC. The encoded protein is CASSLAGQKETQYF. This sequence joins TRBV12-3 or TRBV12-4 and TRBJ2-5, with 9 bases matching TRBD2. The CDR3 sequence is 14 residues long.

This clonotype was picked up a small number of times. J is TRBJ2-2 and V is TRBV29-1; D is perhaps TRBD1 or TRBD2 (5 bases each). This CDR3 contains 13 residues. CDR1 is SQVTM and CDR2 is ANQGSEA in the germline V gene. V dropped 4 bases and J dropped 0 bases, with 6 bases sitting between them. CDR3 sequence reads: CSVVGANTGELFF. CDR3 nucleotides: TGCAGCGTTGTGGGGGCGAACACCGGGGAGCTGTTTTTT.